This T cell receptor (beta chain) originates from a study of shared clonotypes between healthy human individuals. Study-wide background: Ranging from 18 to 49 in age, donors were a couple of women and a few men.

Naive CD8 cells comprised CD45RO-negative, CCR7-positively selected cells, excluding terminally differentiated effector memory CD45RA+ cells. This clone appeared once. What it binds is unknown. Profiled with immunoSEQ multiplex PCR; TCRdb holds only in-frame clones, not every one. The sample yields approximately 810,000 clones, 85% to 95% seen once. Study results and caveats: Sequencing of the sorted subsets was shown by rarefaction to be incomplete despite large depth. Clonotypes that were shared across a few donors made up around 5% of naive CD4 clonotypes.

The CDR3 extends over 17 amino acids. Germline CDR1 KGHSH, CDR2 LQKENI. After removal of 0 bases from V and 5 bases from J, the junction contained 10 bases not matched to a gene. The TCR originated in a young man in good health. This chain uses TRBV18 with TRBJ1-1; 9 nucleotides line up with TRBD1. The sample taken for sequencing was naive CD8+ T cells sorted from blood. The DNA for the CDR3 is TGTGCCAGCTCACCACCTCAATTACAGGGGGCTATGACTGAAGCTTTCTTT. This gives the protein CASSPPQLQGAMTEAFF.